The 10 T cell receptor beta chains presented below share a single source sample, sequenced in a study of control samples from healthy donors and cancer patients. Method: immunoSEQ multiplex PCR; TCRdb's copy keeps in-frame clones and lacks some. The data show about 140,000 clones, approximately 94% seen once. The sample taken for sequencing was blood. Receptor source: a man aged 35 to 55 in good health.

V is TRBV9 and J is TRBJ2-6, with D possibly matching TRBD2 (7 bases). V was trimmed by 0 bases and J by 0 bases, leaving 16 bases between them. The CDR3 covers 19 residues. CDR1 is SGDLS, CDR2 YYNGEE, per germline. The CDR3 region is CASSVALGGHISGANVLTF. DNA of the CDR3: TGTGCCAGCAGCGTAGCCCTGGGGGGGCACATCTCTGGGGCCAACGTCCTGACTTTC. Supplemented by reference TRBV9 and TRBJ2-6, the full variable domain reads DSGVTQTPKHLITATGQRVTLRCSPRSGDLSVYWYQQSLDQGLQFLIQYYNGEERAKGNILERFSAQQFPDLHSELNLSSLELGDSALYFCASSVALGGHISGANVLTFGAGSRLTVL.

This rearrangement joins TRBV28 to TRBJ1-1, with 7 bases matching TRBD1. The germline V gene has CDR1 MDHEN and CDR2 SYDVKM. The V segment lost 5 bases and the J segment 0 bases; nucleotides outside the gene matches: 6. The CDR3 runs to 15 residues. CDR3 protein: CASSTYRGLNTEAFF. CDR3 DNA: TGTGCCAGCAGTACGTACAGGGGTTTGAACACTGAAGCTTTCTTT.

The gene calls are TRBV2 and TRBJ2-7; the D is unclear. Between the trimmed V and J ends, which lost 11 bases and 2 bases, there was a span of 13 bases. The CDR3 is made up of 12 amino acids. The germline V gene encodes CDR1 SNHLY and CDR2 FYNNEI. The CDR3 DNA reads as TGTGCCGGTATAGACGTTGCCTACGAGCAGTACTTC. As protein: CAGIDVAYEQYF.

The chain couples TRBV3-1 (or the pseudogene TRBV3-2) to TRBJ1-4; TRBD1 matches 7 bases. Germline-derived CDR1 and CDR2 are LGHDT and YNNKEL (reference sequence). The CDR3 runs 16 residues. The J segment lost 3 bases and the V segment lost 2 bases, leaving 6 bases of the junction unmatched. The CDR3 nucleotides are TGTGCCAGCAGCCAAAGTCCGGGACAGTCTAATGAAAAACTGTTTTTT. Protein product: CASSQSPGQSNEKLFF.

In this sample, this clone turned up once. The J gene is TRBJ2-7, the V gene TRBV13; a possible D gene is TRBD2 (5 bases). The CDR3 length is 16 residues. Trimming cost V 5 bases and J 0 bases, with 17 bases left between them. Germline V gives CDR1 PRHDT, CDR2 FYEKMQ (reference sequence). CDR3 nucleotides: TGTGCCAGCAGCATCCTGACTACCTCCCTCTCCTACGAGCAGTACTTC. Its protein is CASSILTTSLSYEQYF. The variable domain in full, with the rest retrieved from reference TRBV13 and TRBJ2-7, is AAGVIQSPRHLIKEKRETATLKCYPIPRHDTVYWYQQGPGQDPQFLISFYEKMQSDKGSIPDRFSAQQFSDYHSELNMSSLELGDSALYFCASSILTTSLSYEQYFGPGTRLTVT.

The genes are TRBV5-6 and TRBJ1-4; 9 bases map to TRBD1. V lost 1 base to trimming and J lost 8 bases; unmatched junction nucleotides: 6. Germline CDR1 SGHDT, CDR2 YYEEEE. The CDR3 extends over 15 amino acids. In DNA, the CDR3 is TGTGCCAGCAGCTTGTTAGGGACAGGGACGGAAAAACTGTTTTTT. Amino acid sequence: CASSLLGTGTEKLFF.

This clone came up once. The rearrangement uses TRBV28 and TRBJ1-4; no reliable D call. Germline CDR1 and CDR2: MDHEN and SYDVKM. With 2 bases removed from V and 8 bases from J, the gap between germline ends came to 15 bases. The length of the CDR3 is 15 residues. In nucleotides, the CDR3 is TGTGCCAGCAGTTTAGATTCCACGCTTTGGGAAAAACTGTTTTTT. Its translation is CASSLDSTLWEKLFF. The full variable domain, completed using reference TRBV28 and TRBJ1-4, is DVKVTQSSRYLVKRTGEKVFLECVQDMDHENMFWYRQDPGLGLRLIYFSYDVKMKEKGDIPEGYSVSREKKERFSLILESASTNQTSMYLCASSLDSTLWEKLFFGSGTQLSVL.

The gene calls are TRBV9 and TRBJ1-2, with D possibly TRBD1 on 5 matching bases. Trimming took off 3 bases at V and 7 bases at J, with 16 bases between the two ends. This CDR3 contains 14 residues. Germline V gives CDR1 SGDLS, CDR2 YYNGEE. CDR3 loop: CASSAPGTLGGYTF. CDR3 coding DNA: TGTGCCAGCAGCGCCCCCGGGACTCTGGGTGGCTACACCTTC.

The V and J genes are TRBV9 and TRBJ1-5; D remains unclear. V was cut by 4 bases and J by 5 bases, with 10 bases left in between. Germline lookup yields CDR1 SGDLS and CDR2 YYNGEE. There are 13 residues in the CDR3. CDR3 region: CASSPQDYQPQHF. The DNA for the CDR3 is TGTGCCAGCAGCCCCCAGGATTATCAGCCCCAGCATTTT. Based on the CDR3 plus reference TRBV9 and TRBJ1-5, the full variable domain is DSGVTQTPKHLITATGQRVTLRCSPRSGDLSVYWYQQSLDQGLQFLIQYYNGEERAKGNILERFSAQQFPDLHSELNLSSLELGDSALYFCASSPQDYQPQHFGDGTRLSIL.

The chain combines TRBV7-9 with TRBJ2-7; D is perhaps TRBD1 (5 bases). Germline V gene sequence: CDR1 SEHNR, CDR2 FQNEAQ (reference sequence). This CDR3 is built from 14 residues. V was cut by 5 bases and J by 7 bases, with 18 bases left in between. DNA for the CDR3: TGTGCCAGCAGCACAAGACAGTTGTCTAGGGAGCAGTACTTC. Encoded protein: CASSTRQLSREQYF.